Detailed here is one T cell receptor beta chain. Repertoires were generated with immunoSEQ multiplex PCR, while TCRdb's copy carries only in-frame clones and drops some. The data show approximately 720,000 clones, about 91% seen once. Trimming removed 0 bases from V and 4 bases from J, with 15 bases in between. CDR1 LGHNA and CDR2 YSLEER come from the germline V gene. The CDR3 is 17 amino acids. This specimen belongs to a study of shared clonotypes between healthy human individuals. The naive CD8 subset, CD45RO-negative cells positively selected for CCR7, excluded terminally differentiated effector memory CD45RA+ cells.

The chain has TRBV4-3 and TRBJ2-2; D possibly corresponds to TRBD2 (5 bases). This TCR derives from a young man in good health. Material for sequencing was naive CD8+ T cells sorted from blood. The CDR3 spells CASSQDRGLGGTGELFF. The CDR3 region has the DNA TGCGCCAGCAGCCAAGATCGCGGGTTAGGAGGCACCGGGGAGCTGTTTTTT.